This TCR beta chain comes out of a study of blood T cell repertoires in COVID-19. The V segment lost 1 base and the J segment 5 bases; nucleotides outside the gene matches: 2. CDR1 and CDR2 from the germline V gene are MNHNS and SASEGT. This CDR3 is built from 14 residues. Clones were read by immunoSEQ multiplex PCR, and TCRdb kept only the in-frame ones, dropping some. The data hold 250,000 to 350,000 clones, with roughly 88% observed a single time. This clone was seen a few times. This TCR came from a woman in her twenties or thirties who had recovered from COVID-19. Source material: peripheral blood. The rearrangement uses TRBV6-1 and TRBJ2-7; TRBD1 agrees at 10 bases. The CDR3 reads CASSEVGTGDEQYF. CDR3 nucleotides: TGTGCCAGCAGTGAAGTCGGGACAGGGGACGAGCAGTACTTC.